One T cell receptor (beta chain) is described in this entry. Its antigen remains unidentified. This CDR3 region has 16 residues. Trimming cost V 1 base and J 0 bases, with 10 bases left between them. CDR1 SGHTA and CDR2 FQGNSA come from the germline V gene. The entry originates in a study of graft-versus-host responses after intestinal transplantation. Turning to the study itself: Recipients were given multivisceral, liver-intestinal, or isolated intestinal transplants. Anti-thymocyte globulin induction, then tacrolimus and steroids for approximately 3 years, went to all recipients.

Produced via immunoSEQ multiplex PCR; TCRdb's table is partial and in-frame only. The sample lists just under 50,000 clones, roughly 83% occurring once. The J gene is TRBJ1-3, the V gene TRBV7-2; no reliable D call. The receptor was isolated from a human donor who was the organ donor for an intestinal transplant. Sequencing used unstimulated CD4+ T cells sorted from spleen or lymph node cells, obtained before transplant. CDR3: CASSLERVYSGNTIYF. CDR3 DNA: TGTGCCAGCAGCTTAGAGAGAGTTTACTCTGGAAACACCATATATTTT.